Here is one T cell receptor (beta chain) with its context. Its cognate antigen has yet to be identified. This specimen comes from a study of cytomegalovirus exposure and HLA in healthy donors (dated by TCRdb to about 2017). Background for the entire study: In an earlier analysis of roughly 500 of the donors, roughly 300 Gb of sequence data and some 100 million unique TCR beta sequences from about 179 million T cells were reported. Both class I and class II loci were covered by HLA typing, at four-digit resolution. A separate validation cohort of roughly 110 different subjects was used in addition to the approximately 700-subject first cohort. The study combined high-throughput TCR immunosequencing, statistical association of individual TCRs with disease status, and machine learning to predict cytomegalovirus infection status. The study profiled the T cell repertoires of under 850 subjects by immunosequencing and related them to cytomegalovirus serostatus. Typing coverage differed by locus: A, B, C, DRB1 and DQB1 were typed in roughly 620-630 donors, DQA1 in about 500, DPA1 in around 610, and DPB1 in around 490. The later analysis used no new phenotypic data to find candidate immune exposures, relying instead on TCR beta sequences and their occurrence across donors. To decide whether each TCR beta V gene segment behaved as functional or pseudogenic, an earlier analysis of fewer than 750 of the donors relied on high-throughput TCR beta sequencing. Genome-wide SNP genotypes for about 60% of the roughly 700 donors were used in a later genetic analysis, which treated that subset as a discovery cohort. An early release covering just under 650 HLA-typed donors comprised about 300 gigabases of sequencing data and 85 million to 100 million unique TCR sequences. Among 398 genotyped donors of the cohort, an average of 235,054 unique TCR beta nucleotide sequences were sequenced per donor, roughly 18% of them non-productive. Donor age, sex, ethnicity and CMV serostatus were compiled alongside the repertoire data. A later analysis re-examined previously published TCR beta repertoires from more than 650 donors and added high-resolution HLA genotyping to investigate patterns of TCR occurrence. Because of strong linkage in the cohort, a few DR-DQ haplotypes were treated as single units for association and clustering. Every repertoire in the discovery cohort had been generated on one and the same sequencing platform. The study was designed to test whether signatures of past pathogen exposure could be identified by cataloging public T cell receptors. Of the roughly 400 genotyped donors, 81% were placed in the genetic ancestry cluster associated with self-reported Caucasian donors. Results and caveats for the whole study, not just this receptor: Broadly in line with IMGT annotations, most TCR beta V segments showed up in productive rearrangements about 87% or about 30% of the time in an earlier analysis of several hundred of the donors. The cohort was sequenced for TCR beta chains only, and without alpha or paired-chain data the features that could be detected were limited. Sequencing depth was assumed to be roughly uniform across donors in the presence/absence analyses, though that assumption may not hold. When HLA alleles, especially DR and DQ, strongly co-occurred, attributing TCR associations to individual alleles was difficult. Most TCR sequences were observed very rarely across donors, whereas some public TCRs were present in many individuals. In a later analysis, over 15,000 TCR beta sequences were associated with specific HLA alleles at a false discovery rate of 0.05. In a later analysis, the rate of TCR association differed among HLA loci, with DRB1 alleles having the most associated TCRs and HLA-C alleles having the fewest. The classifier was reported to diagnose cytomegalovirus status with high specificity and sensitivity in both the original and validation cohorts. A later analysis reported that several top co-occurrence clusters appeared linked to parvovirus B19, influenza, CMV and Epstein-Barr virus. CMV serostatus was the only immune exposure information available for the cohort. Because the 87-base-pair reads could not distinguish some IMGT-functional V segments, including TRBV6-2 and TRBV6-3, those segments were excluded. Because HLA typing was unavailable for some donors at each locus, only the typed subset was used in association tests. In vitro tests confirmed that a few of the cytomegalovirus-associated TCR beta chains recognize cytomegalovirus antigens. Because counts were too low, about 15 rarely observed V segments, including chromosome 9 orphons, were left out of the earlier analysis of 587 of the donors. A later genetic analysis associated a missense DCLRE1C variant with V-gene and J-gene trimming of TCR beta chains, and an independent cohort replicated the association. In the study, about 150 TCR beta chains were listed as associated with cytomegalovirus. Linkage disequilibrium might explain the correlated functional status among segregating V segments, but an unknown experimental factor could not be ruled out. A later genetic analysis reported fewer N-insertions in productive TCRs among donors in an Asian-associated ancestry cluster than the approximately 700-donor mean. A further reported finding was that TCR beta sequences accurately predicted the HLA-A and HLA-B alleles for most subjects in the first cohort. A later analysis found that most CMV-associated TCR beta chains appeared HLA-restricted, with HLA associations seemingly driven largely by CMV exposure. It was suggested by the authors that the approach could potentially be generalized to other disease states and immunological phenotypes. A cluster of highly shared sequence variants was judged likely to represent a technical artifact of the sequencing pipeline. In a later analysis, HLA-associated TCR beta chains were found to be more clonally expanded and to have lower generation probabilities than equally common non-associated chains.

CDR1 and CDR2 (SEHNR, FQNEAQ) derive from the germline V gene (reference sequence). Counted from cysteine to phenylalanine, this CDR3 has 14 amino acids. CDR3 DNA is the only sequence kept; it has 42 bases, read in frame from the first base. Relative to germline, V is missing 5 bases and J is missing 3 bases, with 6 bases of the junction outside any gene match. The library was prepared using the immunoSEQ multiplex PCR assay. The multiplex PCR relied on a mix of 60 forward primers for TCR Vbeta segments and 13 reverse primers for TCR Jbeta segments. The CDR3 region of rearranged TCR beta genes was amplified from genomic DNA by a multiplex PCR assay. On the Illumina HiSeq System, the amplified TCR beta libraries were sequenced as 87-base-pair reads. Per the original workflow: In a later analysis, tens of millions of unique TCR beta chains were counted across the 690 or so repertoires, and approximately 11 million of these chains were shared by at least two donors. Raw reads were error-corrected and collapsed into unique sequences by a nearest-neighbor algorithm in which closely related sequences were merged to remove PCR and sequencing errors. V, D and J gene segments were assigned by aligning CDR3 sequences to IMGT reference sequences. For a sequence to be retained, a match of at least six nucleotides to both a V gene segment and a J gene segment was required. Rearrangements were classified as productive when the CDR3 lacked stop codons and remained in frame with V and J, and all other rearrangements were classified as non-productive. CDR3 was defined according to IMGT convention as the region running from the second conserved V-encoded cysteine to the conserved J-encoded phenylalanine. Sequences without an unambiguous match to a single V gene segment were excluded from the earlier analysis of 450 to 750 of the donors. An earlier analysis of several hundred of the donors called V segments functional above 56.7% productive rearrangements and segregating when the between-donor standard deviation exceeded 5%. A statistical classification framework was developed to diagnose cytomegalovirus status using the catalog of TCR beta chain sequences. A later analysis assigned V and J genes by comparing TCR nucleotide sequences with IMGT/GENE-DB human TR gene sequences. A later analysis assigned CDR3 sequences and most-parsimonious VDJ recombination scenarios with the TCRdist pipeline. In a later analysis, each TCR beta chain was defined by its CDR3 amino acid sequence together with its V-gene family, and reads lacking a unique V-gene family were excluded. In a later analysis, 450 to 600 highly shared, low-generation-probability nucleotide sequences were removed to address suspected cross-contamination and a sequencing artifact. For each public chain, a later analysis derived a clonal expansion index from normalized ranks of inferred template counts within each repertoire. In a later analysis, generation probabilities were computed with a VDJ recombination model fitted to out-of-frame rearrangements, and the resulting probabilities were checked against IGoR. A later analysis scored TCR-TCR, TCR-HLA and TCR-CMV co-occurrence with hypergeometric tests, applying a repertoire-size bias correction to TCR pairs. In a later analysis, false discovery rates were estimated by permuting HLA or CMV assignments 20 times. In a later analysis, co-occurring TCRs were grouped using DBSCAN, and TCRdist sequence similarity was added for clustering within HLA-allele-positive subsets. Repertoires with fewer than 30,000 or more than 120,000 public chains were left out of co-occurrence clustering, as were about five repertoires with anomalous nucleotide sharing. Drawn from immuneACCESS, this table holds only the in-frame rearrangements with V and J called that TCRdb kept. Clones are partly lost; checked studies trace under half to an unresolved V gene and leave the rest unexplained. The DNA gave D and trimming, while V, J and clone size come from that table. The sample table includes 150,000 to 200,000 clones. The top ten constitute about 0.8% of the sample.

The cohort comprised fewer than 700 healthy bone marrow donors. Cohort members were all nominally healthy when sampled, although unrecorded immune exposures were likely present. The donor was CMV seropositive and belonged to the group of 250 to 350 seropositive cohort members. Each donor provided a peripheral blood sample, and peripheral blood mononuclear cells were used for TCR beta sequencing. Genomic DNA extraction from the blood cell samples was performed with the Qiagen DNeasy Blood Extraction Kit. The rearrangement combines TRBV7-9 with TRBJ1-1; TRBD1 lines up with 7 middle nucleotides. The source material was PBMCs. The receptor's source is a young woman in good health and CMV-seropositive. For the CDR3, the sequence is CASSRNTGDTEAFF. The nucleotides are TGTGCCAGCAGCCGTAATACAGGGGACACTGAAGCTTTCTTT.